These 5 T cell receptor beta chains came from one sample sequenced in a study of Ad26.COV2.S vaccination and SARS-CoV-2 variants. Sequencing was performed with immunoSEQ multiplex PCR; in TCRdb, only in-frame clones are kept and a portion is missing. The sample yields 500,000 or so clones, about 83% seen once. The treatment here: some 20 received Ad26.COV2.S at low or high dose, single or two shots; about 5 received placebo; per-sample allocation not given. Sampling was performed 63 days after the first vaccine or placebo injection. Sample: peripheral blood, taken in a trial of Ad26.COV2.S vaccine versus placebo. The source is a person aged 18-60 years who received the Ad26.COV2.S COVID-19 vaccine or a placebo.

The V gene is TRBV6-6, the J gene TRBJ1-2, with a possible D match to TRBD1 (6 bases). Trimming took off 0 bases at V and 5 bases at J, with 13 bases between the two ends. CDR1 and CDR2 (germline): MNHNY, SVGAGI (reference sequence). The CDR3 sequence is 15 residues long. CDR3 in DNA: TGTGCCAGCAGTTACTCAATAAGGGGGTCGTATGGCTACACCTTC. It specifies CASSYSIRGSYGYTF.

This clone came up once. The chain couples TRBV3-1 (or the pseudogene TRBV3-2) to TRBJ2-1; TRBD2 matches at 8 bases. V gave up 1 base and J gave up 3 bases; unmatched junction bases: 5. In germline, CDR1 is LGHDT, CDR2 YNNKEL (reference sequence). This CDR3 contains 16 residues. This CDR3 reads CASSQVNGRVYNEQFF. CDR3 nucleotides: TGTGCCAGCAGCCAAGTGAACGGGAGGGTCTACAATGAGCAGTTCTTC.

The V call is TRBV18, the J call TRBJ2-1; D uncertain. Deletions cut 6 bases from V and 3 bases from J, with 12 bases between. Germline V lookup: CDR1 KGHSH, CDR2 LQKENI. The CDR3 spans 14 residues. The CDR3 DNA follows: TGTGCCAGCTCCCGGAAGGAGCGCTACAATGAGCAGTTCTTC. It codes for CASSRKERYNEQFF.

The chain is built from TRBV5-4 and TRBJ2-1, with 8 positions matching TRBD2. The length of the CDR3 is 15 residues. J lost 9 bases, V lost 3 bases, and 11 bases had no gene match. Germline assignment: CDR1 SGHNT and CDR2 YYREEE (reference sequence). In DNA form, the CDR3 reads TGTGCCAGCAGCTCGCCCAGCGGGAGTTTGAGTGAGCAGTTCTTC. Its protein product is CASSSPSGSLSEQFF.

The rearrangement uses TRBV19 and TRBJ1-5; D is possibly TRBD1 (5 bases). V lost 7 bases to trimming and J lost 1 base, with 14 bases between them. CDR3 length equals 15 residues. Germline V gene lookup returns CDR1 LNHDA and CDR2 SQIVND (reference sequence). CDR3 in amino acids: CASTITGGSNQPQHF. As DNA, the CDR3 is TGTGCCAGTACCATTACGGGGGGGAGCAATCAGCCCCAGCATTTT.